This is a list of T cell receptor beta chains from one sample in a study of T cell repertoires in cytomegalovirus infection. MiXCR, run by TCRdb on the reads, gives a single entry per CDR3 protein. The sample carries approximately 770,000 distinct CDR3 sequences, about 27% recorded once. Their recognized antigens are unknown. This specimen was cultured CD8+ T cells from PBMCs, taken from culture after CMV antigen stimulation. These receptor sequences come from a human donor in good health (CMV status not recorded). Some clones in this sample may be carry-over from other donors' samples. Each CDR3 is given with its conserved first and last residue. Fields, in order: J gene, clone size, D gene, V gene, CDR3 DNA, CDR3 protein. The D gene is left open where the match is weak. Only some rows state a clone size, as once, few, many or a class for expanded clones.

TRBJ1-1 | - | - | TRBV9 | TGTGCCAGCAGCCCCTGGACGGCTCAGAACACTGAAGCTTTCTTT | CASSPWTAQNTEAFF
TRBJ2-7 | - | - | TRBV3-1 | TGTGCCAGCAGCCAAGATCTCACCTACGAGCAGTACTTC | CASSQDLTYEQYF
TRBJ2-1 | - | TRBD2 | TRBV7-6 | TGTGCCAGCAGCTTAGTACTAGCGGGGGCCCTAGGTAATGAGCAGTTCTTC | CASSLVLAGALGNEQFF
TRBJ2-7 | - | - | TRBV14 | TGTGCCAGCTCCGGGGAATCCTACGAGCAGTACTTC | CASSGESYEQYF
TRBJ2-3 | - | TRBD2 | TRBV6-6 | TGTGCCAGCAGTTACTCCAGCGGGGCACCACAGGATACGCAGTATTTT | CASSYSSGAPQDTQYF
TRBJ1-5 | - | - | TRBV19 | TGTGCCAGTACCACAGCTTTCCGGGCGAATCAGCCCCAGCATTTT | CASTTAFRANQPQHF
TRBJ1-1 | - | - | TRBV11-2 | TGTGCCAGCAGCTTATGGGGGGAACCGAACACTGAAGCTTTCTTT | CASSLWGEPNTEAFF
TRBJ1-2 | few | TRBD1 | TRBV27 | TGTGCCAGCAGTCACGACAGGGTGTCAGCTAACTATGGCTACACCTTC | CASSHDRVSANYGYTF
TRBJ2-2 | many | TRBD2 | TRBV7-6 | TGTGCCAGCAGCGTGGGACTAGCGGGGGGGCAGGAAGCCGGGGAGCTGTTTTTT | CASSVGLAGGQEAGELFF
TRBJ2-2 | - | TRBD1 | TRBV10-3 | TGTGCCATCAGCTTCCGGGACAGGGAAAACATCGGGGAGCTGTTTTTT | CAISFRDRENIGELFF